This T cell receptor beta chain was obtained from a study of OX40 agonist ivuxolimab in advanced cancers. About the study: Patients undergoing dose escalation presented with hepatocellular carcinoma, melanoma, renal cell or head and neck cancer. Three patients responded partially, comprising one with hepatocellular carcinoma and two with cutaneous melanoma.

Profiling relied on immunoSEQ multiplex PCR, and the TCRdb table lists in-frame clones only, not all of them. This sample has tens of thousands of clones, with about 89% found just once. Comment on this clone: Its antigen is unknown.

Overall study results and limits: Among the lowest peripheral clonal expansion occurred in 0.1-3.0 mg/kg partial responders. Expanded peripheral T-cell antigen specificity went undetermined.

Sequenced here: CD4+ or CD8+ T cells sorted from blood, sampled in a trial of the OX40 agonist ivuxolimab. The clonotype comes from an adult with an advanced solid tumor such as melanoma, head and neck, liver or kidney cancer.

CDR3 DNA: TGCGCCAGCAGCCAAGATCTCCTGACAGGGGCCTATGGCTACACCTTC. Protein sequence: CASSQDLLTGAYGYTF. The chain carries TRBV4-1 and TRBJ1-2; 8 positions agree with TRBD1. This CDR3 spans 16 amino acids. CDR1 is MGHRA, CDR2 YSYEKL, per germline. Germline trimming cut 0 bases from V and 4 bases from J; bases unmatched to any gene: 7.